This TCR beta chain was recovered during a study of T cells after yellow fever vaccination. Study outcomes and limitations: Peaking on day 5 versus 15, the secondary response was faster but weaker. Abundant clonotypes from the bulk population could contaminate FACS-sorted repertoires.

This clonotype came up many times. Its specificity is unknown. Germline values: CDR1 SEHNR, CDR2 FQNEAQ (reference sequence). Trimming stripped 4 bases from V and 2 bases from J, with 14 bases between. The CDR3 extends over 15 amino acids. A single record per CDR3 protein comes from TCRdb applying MiXCR to the 5' RACE reads. The repertoire has about 360,000 distinct CDR3 sequences, about 6% of them found once; the top ten carry over 12%. The chain joins TRBV7-9 to TRBJ1-1; a possible D gene is TRBD1 (5 bases). The origin of this receptor is a man aged 25-45 years who received the YFV17D yellow fever vaccine. Sequencing was performed on PBMCs, taken 5 days after the yellow fever booster vaccination. CDR3 sequence: CASSSTDSSNTEAFF. CDR3 bases: TGTGCCAGCAGCTCGACCGACAGCTCCAACACTGAAGCTTTCTTT. The full variable domain, completed using reference TRBV7-9 and TRBJ1-1, is DTGVSQNPRHKITKRGQNVTFRCDPISEHNRLYWYRQTLGQGPEFLTYFQNEAQLEKSRLLSDRFSAERPKGSFSTLEIQRTEQGDSAMYLCASSSTDSSNTEAFFGQGTRLTVV.